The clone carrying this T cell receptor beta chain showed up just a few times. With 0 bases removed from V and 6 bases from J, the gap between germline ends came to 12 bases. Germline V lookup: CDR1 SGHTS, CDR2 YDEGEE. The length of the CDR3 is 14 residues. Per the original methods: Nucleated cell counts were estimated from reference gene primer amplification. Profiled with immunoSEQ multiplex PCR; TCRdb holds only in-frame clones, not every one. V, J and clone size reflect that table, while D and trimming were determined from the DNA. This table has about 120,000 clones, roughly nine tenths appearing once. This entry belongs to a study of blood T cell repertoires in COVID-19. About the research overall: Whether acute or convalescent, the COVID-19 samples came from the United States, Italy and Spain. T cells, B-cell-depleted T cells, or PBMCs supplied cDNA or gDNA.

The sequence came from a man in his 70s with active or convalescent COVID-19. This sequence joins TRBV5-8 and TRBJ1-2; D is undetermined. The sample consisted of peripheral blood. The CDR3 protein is CASSLAWRSDGYTF. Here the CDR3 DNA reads TGTGCCAGCAGCTTGGCCTGGAGGAGCGATGGCTACACCTTC.